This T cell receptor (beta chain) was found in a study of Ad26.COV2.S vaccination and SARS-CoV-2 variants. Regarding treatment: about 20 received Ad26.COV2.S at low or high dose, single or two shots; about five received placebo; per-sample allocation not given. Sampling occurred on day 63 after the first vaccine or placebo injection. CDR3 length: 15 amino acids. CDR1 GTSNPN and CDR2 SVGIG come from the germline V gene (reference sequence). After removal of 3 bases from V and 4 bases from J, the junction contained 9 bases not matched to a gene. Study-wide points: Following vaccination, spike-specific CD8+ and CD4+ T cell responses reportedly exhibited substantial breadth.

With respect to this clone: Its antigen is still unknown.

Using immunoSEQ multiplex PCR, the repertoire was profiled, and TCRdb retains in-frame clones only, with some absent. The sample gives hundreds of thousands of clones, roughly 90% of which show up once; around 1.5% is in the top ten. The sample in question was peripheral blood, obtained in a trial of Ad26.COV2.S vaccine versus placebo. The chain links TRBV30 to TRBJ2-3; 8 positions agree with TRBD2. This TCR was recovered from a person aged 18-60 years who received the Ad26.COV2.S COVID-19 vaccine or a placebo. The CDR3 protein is CAWRGGGRLADTQYF. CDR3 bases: TGTGCCTGGAGGGGAGGCGGGAGGCTCGCAGATACGCAGTATTTT.